The clone carrying this T cell receptor (beta chain) was counted a few times. Amplification of TCR beta CDR3 regions used RNA as the template. The study used the HTBI primer set for a first-round RT-PCR of the TCR CDR3. TCRdb redid the calling of the multiplex PCR reads with MiXCR, one entry per CDR3 protein. The sample gives 750,000 to 900,000 distinct CDR3 sequences, roughly 37% of which show up once; more than 7% is in the top ten. Uncontrolled infection, other autoimmune disease, pregnancy or lactation excluded patients. The data stem from a study of T cells in Graves' hyperthyroidism and ophthalmopathy. V lost 2 bases, J lost 8 bases, and 12 bases lay in between. The CDR3 is made up of 12 amino acids. CDR1 and CDR2 (germline): DFQATT, SNEGSKA (reference sequence).

The specimen sequenced was blood. V and J are TRBV20-1 and TRBJ1-2; D possibly corresponds to TRBD1 (6 bases). The clonotype originates from a man between 18 and 35 years old with Graves' hyperthyroidism. This CDR3 is CSARRGGGGYTF. The CDR3 region has the DNA TGCAGTGCTAGAAGGGGGGGCGGGGGCTACACCTTC.